The rows below give T cell receptor beta chains drawn from one sample of a study of shared T cell receptors in the human thymus. Generated by immunoSEQ multiplex PCR, the TCRdb table keeps only in-frame clones and is missing some. The table lists more than 550,000 clones, 75% to 90% of them singletons, with 0.0095% to 0.011% in the top ten. The same sample was also used in a study of human thymus T cells.

The sequencing sample was made of thymocytes. The receptors here all came from a girl less than two years old with a congenital heart defect. Both conserved end residues are part of each CDR3. Fields, in order: clone size, J gene, D gene, V gene, CDR3 protein, CDR3 DNA. A D gene is named only where the DNA matches it firmly. Size values are once, few and many counts, or a class for expanded clones, and some rows have none.

size: .; J: TRBJ2-3; D: TRBD1; V: TRBV6-5; CDR3: CASSPDRGADTQYF; DNA: TGTGCCAGCAGCCCTGACAGGGGCGCAGATACGCAGTATTTT
size: .; J: TRBJ2-5; D: TRBD1; V: TRBV6-5; CDR3: CASSLFGTVQETQYF; DNA: TGTGCCAGCAGTTTGTTCGGGACAGTCCAAGAGACCCAGTACTTC
size: .; J: TRBJ1-1; D: .; V: TRBV7-2; CDR3: CASSFRRGTEAFF; DNA: TGTGCCAGCAGCTTTCGTAGGGGCACTGAAGCTTTCTTT
size: .; J: TRBJ1-3; D: TRBD1; V: TRBV27; CDR3: CASSNGTVPGNTIYF; DNA: TGTGCCAGCAGCAACGGGACAGTTCCAGGTAACACCATATATTTT
size: .; J: TRBJ1-2; D: TRBD1; V: TRBV5-4; CDR3: CASSYRQGAYGYTF; DNA: TGTGCCAGCAGCTATCGACAGGGGGCGTATGGCTACACCTTC
size: .; J: TRBJ1-2; D: .; V: TRBV19; CDR3: CASSITNGLIHYGYTF; DNA: TGTGCCAGTAGTATAACTAACGGACTGATACACTATGGCTACACCTTC
size: .; J: TRBJ1-6; D: .; V: TRBV5-1; CDR3: CASTNPGENDSYNSPLHF; DNA: TGCGCCAGCACTAACCCAGGGGAGAACGACTCCTATAATTCACCCCTCCACTTT
size: .; J: TRBJ2-7; D: TRBD2; V: TRBV19; CDR3: CASTTAGGEQYF; DNA: TGTGCCAGTACCACTGCGGGGGGCGAGCAGTACTTC
size: few; J: TRBJ2-5; D: TRBD1; V: TRBV6-6; CDR3: CASRGWDSQETQYF; DNA: TGTGCCAGCAGGGGATGGGACAGCCAAGAGACCCAGTACTTC
size: .; J: TRBJ2-3; D: .; V: TRBV27; CDR3: CASSDLTGLPTDTQYF; DNA: TGTGCCAGCAGTGACCTGACGGGACTCCCCACAGATACGCAGTATTTT
size: .; J: TRBJ1-2; D: .; V: TRBV6-1; CDR3: CASSEGHLIYGYTF; DNA: TGTGCCAGCAGTGAAGGGCACCTGATCTATGGCTACACCTTC
size: few; J: TRBJ1-1; D: .; V: TRBV29-1; CDR3: CSVPRGKSMNTEAFF; DNA: TGCAGCGTACCAAGGGGGAAGAGTATGAACACTGAAGCTTTCTTT
size: .; J: TRBJ2-3; D: TRBD2; V: TRBV2; CDR3: CASRSGGLSTDTQYF; DNA: TGTGCCAGCAGAAGCGGGGGGCTGAGCACAGATACGCAGTATTTT
size: .; J: TRBJ1-6; D: TRBD1; V: TRBV6-1; CDR3: CASSWDRNNSPLHF; DNA: TGTGCCAGCAGTTGGGACAGGAATAATTCACCCCTCCACTTT
size: .; J: TRBJ2-7; D: .; V: TRBV5-1; CDR3: CASRPLRVRRGVSYEQYF; DNA: TGCGCCAGCAGACCCCTCCGGGTAAGGCGGGGAGTCTCCTACGAGCAGTACTTC
size: .; J: TRBJ1-3; D: .; V: TRBV6-1; CDR3: CASSDNRASGNTIYF; DNA: TGTGCCAGCAGTGATAATCGAGCATCTGGAAACACCATATATTTT
size: .; J: TRBJ1-1; D: TRBD1; V: TRBV10-2; CDR3: CASSGRQGGNTEAFF; DNA: TGCGCCAGCAGCGGGCGACAGGGGGGGAACACTGAAGCTTTCTTT
size: .; J: TRBJ2-3; D: TRBD2; V: TRBV7-9; CDR3: CASSSQRGHTDTQYF; DNA: TGTGCCAGCAGCTCGCAGCGGGGGCACACAGATACGCAGTATTTT
size: .; J: TRBJ1-1; D: .; V: TRBV4-1; CDR3: CASSQEGANTEAFF; DNA: TGCGCCAGCAGCCAAGAGGGGGCGAACACTGAAGCTTTCTTT
size: .; J: TRBJ2-1; D: TRBD2; V: TRBV9; CDR3: CASSVDPPPGLALPYNEQFF; DNA: TGTGCCAGCAGCGTAGACCCTCCTCCGGGACTAGCCCTACCCTACAATGAGCAGTTCTTC
size: .; J: TRBJ1-3; D: .; V: TRBV6-6; CDR3: CASSYYRDSGNTIYF; DNA: TGTGCCAGCAGTTACTATCGGGACTCTGGAAACACCATATATTTT
size: .; J: TRBJ1-2; D: TRBD1; V: TRBV7-6; CDR3: CASSFGTGYGYTF; DNA: TGTGCCAGCAGCTTCGGGACAGGGTACGGCTACACCTTC
size: once; J: TRBJ2-3; D: TRBD1; V: TRBV19; CDR3: CASSINRGEGKGDTQYF; DNA: TGTGCCAGTAGTATCAACAGGGGAGAAGGGAAAGGAGATACGCAGTATTTT